This entry lists 13 T cell receptor beta chains sequenced from one sample in a study of PD-1 blockade in mismatch repair-deficient tumors. Assay used: immunoSEQ multiplex PCR; TCRdb lists only in-frame clones, some missing. This sample has under 25,000 clones, with roughly 82% found just once. The sequenced sample was PBMCs, obtained 52 weeks after starting pembrolizumab. These TCRs come from an adult with mismatch repair-deficient cancer.

The rearrangement uses TRBV28 and TRBJ2-6; D is possibly TRBD1 (5 bases). This CDR3 has 16 amino acids. Germline V gives CDR1 MDHEN, CDR2 SYDVKM. V lost 2 bases, J lost 5 bases, and 13 bases lay in between. CDR3 sequence: CASSLEKGRWANVLTF. Written as DNA, the CDR3 is TGTGCCAGCAGTTTAGAAAAGGGGCGGTGGGCCAACGTCCTGACTTTC.

The DNA of the CDR3 is TGTGCCAGCAGCTTAACGCGGGCGGCTCGGGGCTACACCTTC. This translates into CASSLTRAARGYTF. This chain joins TRBV7-3 and TRBJ1-2; D unclear. Germline V CDR1 and CDR2: SGHTA, FQGTGA. With 0 bases removed from V and 8 bases from J, the gap between germline ends came to 13 bases. The CDR3 is 14 residues long.

The chain joins TRBV6-1 to TRBJ2-1; D might be TRBD2 (5 bases). The ends were cut back, 1 base at V and 8 bases at J, with 12 bases in the middle. From germline, CDR1 is MNHNS and CDR2 SASEGT. The CDR3 runs to 14 residues. Here the CDR3 reads CASSEGGVSDEQFF. The CDR3 coding sequence is TGTGCCAGCAGTGAAGGGGGAGTTTCGGATGAGCAGTTCTTC.

The rearrangement joins TRBV5-4 to TRBJ2-1; 11 nucleotides line up with TRBD2. V trimming: 4 bases; J trimming: 0 bases; junction bases outside the gene matches: 3. The CDR3 loop spans 16 amino acids. Germline assignment: CDR1 SGHNT and CDR2 YYREEE (reference sequence). CDR3 bases: TGTGCCAGCAGCGCGGGACTAGCGGACTCCTACAATGAGCAGTTCTTC. It codes for CASSAGLADSYNEQFF.

The V call is TRBV7-2, the J call TRBJ2-3, with TRBD2 matching over 11 bases. The CDR3 is 14 residues long. Germline values: CDR1 SGHTA, CDR2 FQGNSA. Unmatched junction bases numbered 2, after V lost 5 bases and J lost 4 bases. The CDR3 loop reads CASSILAGADTQYF. DNA of the CDR3: TGTGCCAGCAGCATACTAGCGGGGGCAGATACGCAGTATTTT.

The chain recombines TRBV5-1 with TRBJ1-2, with TRBD1 identical over 9 bases. The CDR3 runs to 14 residues. The V and J ends lost 4 bases and 8 bases, in that order; junction bases with no gene match: 9. Germline CDR1 is SGHRS and CDR2 is YFSETQ. CDR3 nucleotides: TGCGCCAGCAGCGTTGGGACAGGGACCTTAGGCTACACCTTC. It encodes CASSVGTGTLGYTF. The variable domain in full, completed from reference TRBV5-1 and TRBJ1-2, reads KAGVTQTPRYLIKTRGQQVTLSCSPISGHRSVSWYQQTPGQGLQFLFEYFSETQRNKGNFPGRFSGRQFSNSRSEMNVSTLELGDSALYLCASSVGTGTLGYTFGSGTRLTVV.

The chain recombines TRBV29-1 with TRBJ1-2; 9 bases line up with TRBD1. CDR1 and CDR2 from the germline V gene are SQVTM and ANQGSEA. The junction had 15 bases not matched to a gene; V was cut back by 6 bases and J by 4 bases. The CDR3 covers 16 residues. The CDR3 bases are TGCAGCGTGGGGGGGACTGCCGGGACAGGGAGCTATGGCTACACCTTC. The encoded protein is CSVGGTAGTGSYGYTF.

The rearrangement links TRBV9 to TRBJ1-1; D might be TRBD1 (5 bases). The CDR3 is made up of 13 amino acids. Germline V gene lookup returns CDR1 SGDLS and CDR2 YYNGEE. Between the trimmed V and J ends, which lost 0 bases and 5 bases, there was a span of 8 bases. CDR3 protein: CASSVEGRTEAFF. CDR3 nucleotides: TGTGCCAGCAGCGTAGAGGGGCGGACTGAAGCTTTCTTT.

This chain joins TRBV6-1 and TRBJ1-2; TRBD1 matches 7 bases. V shed 0 bases and J 7 bases; nucleotides not matched to a gene: 5. The CDR3 has 14 amino acids. The V gene's germline CDR1 is MNHNS and CDR2 SASEGT. CDR3 in amino acids: CASSEAGGDAGYTF. CDR3 in DNA: TGTGCCAGCAGTGAAGCAGGGGGCGACGCTGGCTACACCTTC.

The chain is built from TRBV7-9 and TRBJ2-7; the match to TRBD2 covers 12 bases. CDR1 is SEHNR, CDR2 FQNEAQ, per germline (reference sequence). The CDR3 runs 15 residues. With 1 base clipped from V and 4 bases from J, the junction kept 2 bases outside the gene matches. CDR3 coding DNA: TGTGCCAGCAGCTTAGTTGGACTAGCGGGGTACGAGCAGTACTTC. Its protein product is CASSLVGLAGYEQYF.

The rearrangement joins TRBV11-3 to TRBJ2-7; 12 bases fit TRBD2. Per germline, CDR1 SGHNT and CDR2 YENEEA. The CDR3 sequence is 13 residues long. In nucleotides, the CDR3 is TGTGCCAGCAGCTCTGGACTAGCGGGAATCTCTTGGGTC. As protein: CASSSGLAGISWV.

This clone was recorded only once. The chain employs TRBV28 and TRBJ1-2; maybe TRBD1 (5 bases). V was pared by 0 bases and J by 2 bases, with 10 bases between. Germline CDR1 and CDR2: MDHEN and SYDVKM. The CDR3 contains 15 residues. CDR3 amino acids: CASSLWGGGNYGYTF. The CDR3 DNA sequence: TGTGCCAGCAGTTTATGGGGGGGAGGGAACTATGGCTACACCTTC.

The gene calls are TRBV27 and TRBJ2-5; 16 bases line up with TRBD2. This CDR3 has 18 residues. V lost 5 bases to trimming and J lost 10 bases; unmatched junction nucleotides: 16. Per the germline V gene, CDR1 is MNHEY and CDR2 is SMNVEV (reference sequence). CDR3 nucleotide sequence: TGTGCCAGCAGTCCAGGGACTAGCGGGAGGGCGCCGGACGGCCGCCAGTACTTC. It yields the protein CASSPGTSGRAPDGRQYF.